This is a list of T cell receptor beta chains from one sample in a study of CD8 T cells in ankylosing spondylitis. TCRdb reanalysed the 5' RACE reads using MiXCR and keeps one entry per CDR3 protein. The sample has approximately 500,000 distinct CDR3 sequences; over 9.5% are singletons. Specimen: blood, either unsorted or a sorted T cell fraction (not recorded which). The origin of the receptors is a male donor with ankylosing spondylitis. Both conserved end residues are part of each CDR3. D genes are given only for firm matches. Size values are once, few and many counts, or a class for expanded clones, and some rows have none.

D: -
V: TRBV20-1
J: TRBJ2-7
size: many
DNA: TGCAGTGCACAAGAAACCCTCCAGCGAACCTACGAGCAGTACTTC
CDR3: CSAQETLQRTYEQYF

D: TRBD1
V: TRBV3-1
J: TRBJ1-2
size: few
DNA: TGTGCCAGCAGCCAAGATGGGACAGTCCCTGTAAGTGGCTACACCTTC
CDR3: CASSQDGTVPVSGYTF

D: -
V: TRBV20-1
J: TRBJ1-2
size: -
DNA: TGCAGTGCCAAAGAGGGAGCTGACTATGGCTACACCTTC
CDR3: CSAKEGADYGYTF

D: -
V: TRBV5-1
J: TRBJ2-7
size: -
DNA: TGCGCCAGCAGCTTGGACGGGACTGGGTACGAGCAGTACTTC
CDR3: CASSLDGTGYEQYF

D: -
V: TRBV25-1
J: TRBJ2-1
size: -
DNA: TGTGCCAGCAGTACCCAAGCGGGCAGCGTCGACAATGAGCAGTTCTTC
CDR3: CASSTQAGSVDNEQFF

D: TRBD1
V: TRBV7-8
J: TRBJ1-3
size: many
DNA: TGTGCCAGCAGCCCCCGGACAGGCTTCTCTGGAAACACCATATATTTT
CDR3: CASSPRTGFSGNTIYF

D: TRBD1
V: TRBV10-3
J: TRBJ2-7
size: -
DNA: TGTGCCACCAATCGCGGACAGGGCGGGCACCAGCAGTACTTC
CDR3: CATNRGQGGHQQYF

D: -
V: TRBV27
J: TRBJ1-5
size: few
DNA: TGTGCCAGCAGTTTACGGGGAGGGGGTAGGGGCAATCAGCCCCAGCATTTT
CDR3: CASSLRGGGRGNQPQHF

D: -
V: TRBV7-9
J: TRBJ1-4
size: -
DNA: TGTGCCTTAACAGGACCAACTGCAACTAATGAAAAACTGTTTTTT
CDR3: CALTGPTATNEKLFF

D: TRBD2
V: TRBV4-1
J: TRBJ2-2
size: many
DNA: TGCGCCAGCAGCCAACCCTCCGGGACTAGCGGGAGCGACAGGACCGGGGAGCTGTTTTTT
CDR3: CASSQPSGTSGSDRTGELFF

D: -
V: TRBV18
J: TRBJ1-4
size: few
DNA: TGTGCCAGCTCACTTGAAAAACTGTTTTTT
CDR3: CASSLEKLFF

D: TRBD1
V: TRBV7-9
J: TRBJ2-5
size: many
DNA: TGTGCCAGCGCAGGGGGTGGAGAGACCCAGTACTTC
CDR3: CASAGGGETQYF

D: -
V: TRBV7-2
J: TRBJ2-1
size: -
DNA: TGTGCCAGCAGCTTACGACAGGAGATCTACAATGAGCAGTTCTTC
CDR3: CASSLRQEIYNEQFF

D: TRBD2
V: TRBV29-1
J: TRBJ2-5
size: -
DNA: TGCAGCGCCGGGAGCGGGAGAAGGGAGACCCAGTACTTC
CDR3: CSAGSGRRETQYF

D: -
V: TRBV5-1
J: TRBJ1-4
size: few
DNA: TGCGCCAGCAGCCCCAGGGCAGGGGAAAAACTGTTTTTT
CDR3: CASSPRAGEKLFF

D: -
V: TRBV19
J: TRBJ2-3
size: -
DNA: TGTGCCATGAGGGACCGTGACACAGATACGCAGTATTTT
CDR3: CAMRDRDTDTQYF

D: TRBD2
V: TRBV12-3/TRBV12-4
J: TRBJ2-3
size: many
DNA: TGTGCCAGCAGTTTTGTGGGTACTAGCGGAACCAGCAGTAGCACAGATACGCAGTATTTT
CDR3: CASSFVGTSGTSSSTDTQYF

D: -
V: TRBV29-1
J: TRBJ2-2
size: -
DNA: TGCAGCGCCGAGACAGCCGTGGGCACCGGGGAGCTGTTTTTT
CDR3: CSAETAVGTGELFF

D: -
V: TRBV13
J: TRBJ1-3
size: few
DNA: TGTGCCAGCAGCCCCGGGGACACCATATATTTT
CDR3: CASSPGDTIYF

D: -
V: TRBV11-2
J: TRBJ2-1
size: few
DNA: TGTGCCAGCAGCTTAGACGGGACTTTTAGCTCCTACAATGAGCAGTTCTTC
CDR3: CASSLDGTFSSYNEQFF

D: -
V: TRBV4-1
J: TRBJ1-1
size: few
DNA: TGCGCCAGCGGGGGGGAGGGTAGCACTGAAGCTTTCTTT
CDR3: CASGGEGSTEAFF

D: -
V: TRBV12-3/TRBV12-4
J: TRBJ2-2
size: many
DNA: TGTGCCAGCAGACCATATCGGGACACCAACACCGGGGAGCTGTTTTTT
CDR3: CASRPYRDTNTGELFF

D: TRBD1
V: TRBV9
J: TRBJ1-1
size: few
DNA: TGTGCCAGCAGGGAACAGGGGGACCTGAACACTGAAGCTTTCTTT
CDR3: CASREQGDLNTEAFF

D: -
V: TRBV7-9
J: TRBJ2-7
size: many
DNA: TGTGCCAGCAGCCAACACTACGAGCAGTACTTC
CDR3: CASSQHYEQYF

D: TRBD1
V: TRBV3-1
J: TRBJ2-1
size: many
DNA: TGTGCCAGCAGCTACGACAGGGTCCAGTTCTTC
CDR3: CASSYDRVQFF

D: -
V: TRBV5-1
J: TRBJ2-3
size: many
DNA: TGCGCCAGCAGCTCGACCCCGCAGGGCGATACGCAGTATTTT
CDR3: CASSSTPQGDTQYF

D: -
V: TRBV5-1
J: TRBJ1-5
size: -
DNA: TGCGCCAGCAGCTTGGAGGGAGGGCCCCAGCATTTT
CDR3: CASSLEGGPQHF

D: -
V: TRBV5-1
J: TRBJ2-5
size: few
DNA: TGCGCCAGCAGCTTAGCACAGGGTTTTGGGACCCAGTACTTC
CDR3: CASSLAQGFGTQYF

D: -
V: TRBV29-1
J: TRBJ2-7
size: -
DNA: TGCAGCGTTGGGGGGAGGACGGGCAGGGTGTTTAACGAGCAGTACTTC
CDR3: CSVGGRTGRVFNEQYF

D: TRBD1
V: TRBV24-1
J: TRBJ2-3
size: few
DNA: TGTGCCACCAGTGATTTAGGACAGGTCGAAACAGATACGCAGTATTTT
CDR3: CATSDLGQVETDTQYF

D: -
V: TRBV15
J: TRBJ2-5
size: -
DNA: TGTGCCACCAGCCGAAGGGACGGAGAAGAGACCCAGTACTTC
CDR3: CATSRRDGEETQYF

D: -
V: TRBV21-1
J: TRBJ1-1
size: -
DNA: TGTGCCAGCACCTCCGGGACGGTGAACACTGAAGCTTTCTTT
CDR3: CASTSGTVNTEAFF

D: -
V: TRBV24-1
J: TRBJ2-5
size: -
DNA: TGTGCCACCTCGCCCGGGGGCCAAGAGACCCAGTACTTC
CDR3: CATSPGGQETQYF

D: -
V: TRBV10-3
J: TRBJ1-4
size: many
DNA: TGTGCCATCAGAGAAGGGATGACTAATGAAAAACTGTTTTTT
CDR3: CAIREGMTNEKLFF

D: -
V: TRBV24-1
J: TRBJ2-1
size: few
DNA: TGTGCCACCAGTGATTTTAGGGCAGTAAAAGACAATGAGCAGTTCTTC
CDR3: CATSDFRAVKDNEQFF

D: -
V: TRBV27
J: TRBJ2-7
size: -
DNA: TGTGCCAGCAAAAATGGGGCGAGGCAGTACTTC
CDR3: CASKNGARQYF

D: -
V: TRBV29-1
J: TRBJ2-2
size: -
DNA: TGCAGCGTTGAAGGTCCCGGGGGAGGCAGGGAGCTGTTTTTT
CDR3: CSVEGPGGGRELFF

D: -
V: TRBV5-5
J: TRBJ1-1
size: few
DNA: TGTGCCAGCAGCTTATTTGCATCGAACACTGAAGCTTTCTTT
CDR3: CASSLFASNTEAFF

D: -
V: TRBV3-1
J: TRBJ1-2
size: many
DNA: TGTGCCAGCAGCCAAGGGTCGGGGGGGGCGACCTATGGCTACACCTTC
CDR3: CASSQGSGGATYGYTF

D: -
V: TRBV29-1
J: TRBJ1-2
size: few
DNA: TGCAGCGTTGAAGATCGGCCGCAGAACTATGGCTACACCTTC
CDR3: CSVEDRPQNYGYTF

D: TRBD1
V: TRBV12-3/TRBV12-4
J: TRBJ2-1
size: -
DNA: TGTGCCAGCAGAAGGGACAGGGACTTCGATGAGCAGTTCTTC
CDR3: CASRRDRDFDEQFF

D: -
V: TRBV20-1
J: TRBJ2-1
size: -
DNA: TGCAGTGCTACCCGGACTTTCCTGAGCTCCTACAATGAGCAGTTCTTC
CDR3: CSATRTFLSSYNEQFF

D: -
V: TRBV4-2
J: TRBJ2-7
size: -
DNA: TGTGCCAGCAGCCAAGACGGCAGGGACGCCTACGAGCAGTACTTC
CDR3: CASSQDGRDAYEQYF

D: -
V: TRBV18
J: TRBJ2-1
size: few
DNA: TGTGCCAGCTCAGGAGGGAACAATGAGCAGTTCTTC
CDR3: CASSGGNNEQFF

D: -
V: TRBV6-2/TRBV6-3
J: TRBJ1-5
size: few
DNA: TGTGCCAGCAGTTACGGTCGGGGGCCGGGCAATCAGCCCCAGCATTTT
CDR3: CASSYGRGPGNQPQHF

D: -
V: TRBV7-8
J: TRBJ1-4
size: many
DNA: TGTGCCAGCAGCTTAGCAGGGTTGGATGAAAAACTGTTTTTT
CDR3: CASSLAGLDEKLFF

D: -
V: TRBV12-3/TRBV12-4
J: TRBJ2-1
size: many
DNA: TGTGCCAGCAGTTTATTCCGCAAAGCGGGTAATGAGCAGTTCTTC
CDR3: CASSLFRKAGNEQFF